This T cell receptor beta chain was identified during a study of Ad26.COV2.S vaccination and SARS-CoV-2 variants. Study as a whole: Ad26.COV2.S given intramuscularly, once or twice 56 days apart.

This sample's treatment: roughly 20 received Ad26.COV2.S at low or high dose, single or two shots; 5 received placebo; per-sample allocation not given. Day 63 after the first injection of vaccine or placebo was the sampling time. Notes on the study in general: Total T cell responses may have been underestimated by the TCR breadth and depth analyses. Post-vaccination spike-specific CD8+ and CD4+ T cell responses reportedly had substantial breadth. People given the vaccine had a wider spike-specific TCR breadth than placebo recipients did.

Details on this clone: The antigen remains unidentified.

Method: immunoSEQ multiplex PCR; TCRdb's copy keeps in-frame clones and lacks some. Here the sample spans about 400,000 clones, approximately 90% being singletons. This material consisted of peripheral blood, taken in a trial of Ad26.COV2.S vaccine versus placebo. The sequence derives from a person between 18 and 60 years old who received the Ad26.COV2.S COVID-19 vaccine or a placebo.

The CDR3 reads CATSRDSVVASYGYTF. CDR3 DNA sequence: TGTGCCACCAGCAGAGATTCTGTGGTAGCCTCCTATGGCTACACCTTC. The V call is TRBV15, the J call TRBJ1-2; D uncertain. V gave up 0 bases and J gave up 4 bases, with 15 bases separating them. Looked up from germline, CDR1 is LNHNV and CDR2 is YYDKDF (reference sequence). The CDR3 length is 16 residues.